The 25 T cell receptor beta chains in this list originate from one sample, sequenced in a study of T cell repertoires in cytomegalovirus infection (dated by TCRdb to between 2018 and 2021). TCRdb names Illumina HiSeq 1500 as the instrument used. TCRdb cleaned the public reads at Q25 with fastp, built clones with MiXCR and kept in-frame beta chains. Rows matching on CDR3 protein sequence are summarized as one entry with the most common DNA and genes. The sample contains some 920,000 distinct CDR3 sequences, less than 40% of them found a single time. The ten biggest clones cover roughly 13% of the sample. Their recognized antigens are unknown. The label giving this sample's treatment or condition can be read as: in vitro stimulation with specific CMV peptide epitopes to enrich CMV-specific T cells. The sequences come from cultured CD8+ T cells from PBMCs, collected from culture after CMV antigen stimulation. The origin of the receptors is a human donor in good health (CMV status not recorded). Some clones in this sample may be carry-over from other donors' samples.

V and J are TRBV25-1 and TRBJ2-1; D is ambiguous. Deletions cut 3 bases from V and 0 bases from J, with 9 bases between. Germline values: CDR1 MGHDK, CDR2 SYGVNS. CDR3 length: 15 residues. The CDR3 sequence is CASSDVGYSYNEQFF. CDR3 bases: TGTGCCAGCAGTGACGTGGGGTACTCCTACAATGAGCAGTTCTTC.

This clonotype showed up just a few times. The chain employs TRBV6-1 and TRBJ2-5; D unclear. Germline-derived CDR1 and CDR2 are MNHNS and SASEGT. Deletions cut 7 bases from V and 1 base from J, with 7 bases between. The CDR3 extends over 12 amino acids. Here the CDR3 reads CASIGAQETQYF. CDR3 DNA sequence: TGTGCCAGCATCGGAGCCCAAGAGACCCAGTACTTC.

The chain couples TRBV6-2 or TRBV6-3 to TRBJ2-3, with 10 bases that match TRBD1. Germline-derived CDR1 and CDR2 are MNHEY and SVGEGT. Trimming removed 2 bases from V and 2 bases from J; junction bases left unmatched: 4. The CDR3 runs 16 residues. In DNA, the CDR3 is TGTGCCAGCAGTTACCGGGACAGGGGCTACACAGATACGCAGTATTTT. It specifies CASSYRDRGYTDTQYF.

V and J are TRBV28 and TRBJ1-1; the D is unclear. Germline V gives CDR1 MDHEN, CDR2 SYDVKM. Trimming took off 2 bases at V and 7 bases at J, with 14 bases between the two ends. This CDR3 comprises 14 residues. CDR3 in DNA: TGTGCCAGCAGTTTACGCCGGGAGCGAGGTGAAGCTTTCTTT. Encoded protein: CASSLRRERGEAFF.

This clonotype was picked up many times. Here the CDR3 reads CASSLGQGAGTGELFF. CDR3 bases: TGTGCCAGCAGCTTGGGACAGGGGGCAGGAACCGGGGAGCTGTTTTTT. This chain uses TRBV7-6 with TRBJ2-2, with 12 bases aligning to TRBD1. With V trimmed by 3 bases and J by 5 bases, 4 bases remained unmatched. This CDR3 has 16 residues. CDR1 SGHVS and CDR2 FNYEAQ come from the germline V gene.

The rearrangement uses TRBV7-2 and TRBJ1-1, with TRBD1 matching 7 bases. CDR1 and CDR2 from the germline V gene are SGHTA and FQGNSA. This CDR3 has 15 residues. The V and J ends lost 4 bases and 4 bases, in that order; junction bases with no gene match: 9. This CDR3 reads CASSSRQGVSTEAFF. CDR3 DNA: TGTGCCAGCAGCTCGCGACAGGGAGTGAGCACTGAAGCTTTCTTT.

Of note for this clonotype: This clone may be a read error of a much larger clone one base away. The rearrangement uses TRBV7-3 and TRBJ2-1; perhaps TRBD1 as D (6 bases). The CDR3 length is 16 residues. Per the germline V gene, CDR1 is SGHTA and CDR2 is FQGTGA. V lost 7 bases to trimming and J lost 3 bases, with 19 bases between them. The DNA for the CDR3 is TGTGCCAGCAACCCCCGACAGGCTGCTTTCTACAATGAGCAGTTCTTC. Translation: CASNPRQAAFYNEQFF.

A few counts support this clonotype. The chain combines TRBV19 with TRBJ2-1; 11 bases are a match to TRBD2. The V gene end was trimmed by 5 bases and the J gene end by 7 bases; junction bases not matched to a gene: 7. Germline V gives CDR1 LNHDA, CDR2 SQIVND (reference sequence). There are 15 residues in the CDR3. Here the CDR3 reads CASSLAGGPMNEQFF. The DNA for the CDR3 is TGTGCCAGTAGTTTAGCGGGGGGGCCGATGAATGAGCAGTTCTTC. Variable domain in full (rest from reference TRBV19 and TRBJ2-1): DGGITQSPKYLFRKEGQNVTLSCEQNLNHDAMYWYRQDPGQGLRLIYYSQIVNDFQKGDIAEGYSVSREKKESFPLTVTSAQKNPTAFYLCASSLAGGPMNEQFFGPGTRLTVL.

This chain connects TRBV14 to TRBJ1-3; 7 positions agree with TRBD1. The CDR3 loop spans 14 amino acids. V trimming: 4 bases; J trimming: 8 bases; junction bases outside the gene matches: 8. Per the germline V gene, CDR1 is SGHDN and CDR2 is FVKESK. Here the CDR3 DNA reads TGTGCCAGCAGCCGGAGGGGGCACGTGGACACCATATATTTT. Residues: CASSRRGHVDTIYF.

The table lists this clonotype with a few counts. The V and J genes are TRBV12-5 and TRBJ2-7; 9 nucleotides line up with TRBD1. The ends lost 3 bases at V and 0 bases at J; junction bases unmatched: 15. CDR1 is LGHNT, CDR2 FRNRAP, per germline. The CDR3 contains 19 residues. DNA for the CDR3: TGTGCTAGTGGTTTCGACCGGGACAGGGAGCGTTTTAGCTCCTACGAGCAGTACGTC. Protein product: CASGFDRDRERFSSYEQYV.

V usage is TRBV19 and J usage is TRBJ1-1, with a possible D match to TRBD1 (6 bases). V was trimmed by 5 bases and J by 4 bases, leaving 23 bases between them. CDR1 and CDR2 (germline): LNHDA, SQIVND (reference sequence). This CDR3 spans 17 amino acids. The CDR3 DNA sequence: TGTGCCAGTAGTCTCACAGGGAGGAGGGACCTGGCCACTGAAGCTTTCTTT. This gives the protein CASSLTGRRDLATEAFF.

In regard to this clonotype: This clone may be a read error of a much larger clone one base away. The chain uses TRBV7-2 and TRBJ2-3, with D unclear. Per the germline V gene, CDR1 is SGHTA and CDR2 is FQGNSA. The germline V and J ends were trimmed by 2 bases and 5 bases, with 14 bases remaining between them. CDR3 length: 15 residues. CDR3 in amino acids: CASSLTPTWVDTQYF. Written as DNA, the CDR3 is TGTGCCAGCAGCTTAACCCCCACTTGGGTAGATACGCAGTATTTT.

This clonotype has a count of ten or more. V and J are TRBV19 and TRBJ1-1; possibly TRBD1 for D (5 bases). V lost 3 bases and J lost 5, with 10 bases in between. Germline V CDR1 and CDR2: LNHDA, SQIVND (reference sequence). The CDR3 loop spans 13 amino acids. In DNA form, the CDR3 reads TGTGCCAGTAGTATGGGACGGGGAACTGAAGCTTTCTTT. This encodes CASSMGRGTEAFF.

V and J are TRBV27 and TRBJ2-1, with D possibly being TRBD2 (5 bases). The CDR3 has 16 amino acids. Trimming stripped 0 bases from V and 1 base from J, with 10 bases between. The germline V gene has CDR1 MNHEY and CDR2 SMNVEV (reference sequence). The CDR3 loop reads CASSLSTGESYNEQFF. The CDR3 DNA is TGTGCCAGCAGTTTATCAACCGGGGAGTCCTACAATGAGCAGTTCTTC.

The chain carries TRBV7-6 and TRBJ2-2; 10 bases map to TRBD1. This CDR3 comprises 21 residues. Germline trimming cut 5 bases from V and 3 bases from J; bases unmatched to any gene: 21. Germline V gives CDR1 SGHVS, CDR2 FNYEAQ. The DNA of the CDR3 is TGTGCCAGCAGCGGAGCACCGGGACAGGGGCGAATAAATGGAGACACCGGGGAGCTGTTTTTT. Translation gives CASSGAPGQGRINGDTGELFF.

The sample holds many counts of this clonotype. The chain employs TRBV6-2 or TRBV6-3 and TRBJ1-1; D is unresolved. Germline CDR1 MNHEY, CDR2 SVGEGT. The CDR3 runs to 16 residues. V was pared by 6 bases and J by 3 bases, with 20 bases between. The CDR3 here is CASSNPLEMRDTEAFF. The CDR3 nucleotides are TGTGCCAGCAGCAATCCGTTAGAAATGAGAGACACTGAAGCTTTCTTT.

This chain joins TRBV19 and TRBJ2-7, with D possibly matching TRBD2 (5 bases). With 9 bases removed from V and 0 bases from J, the gap between germline ends came to 12 bases. Germline CDR1 LNHDA, CDR2 SQIVND (reference sequence). The CDR3 length is 13 residues. CDR3 sequence (DNA): TGTGCCAGCAGAGGGCAGCCCTCCTACGAGCAGTACTTC. As protein: CASRGQPSYEQYF.

The CDR3 coding sequence is TGTGCCAGCAGTTTAGGTAGACAGGGGGCTGGCTATGAGCAGTTCTTC. It specifies CASSLGRQGAGYEQFF. The V and J genes are TRBV12-3 or TRBV12-4 and TRBJ2-1, with 10 bases lining up with TRBD1. V shed 1 base, J shed 8 bases, and the junction held 8 bases outside the gene matches. The CDR3 covers 16 residues.

The chain carries TRBV19 and TRBJ1-1; D gene uncertain. The germline V gene encodes CDR1 LNHDA and CDR2 SQIVND (reference sequence). The CDR3 is 15 amino acids. Trimming cost V 7 bases and J 3 bases, with 18 bases left between them. The CDR3 nucleotides read TGTGCCAGTACCTCACTCGGGGAAAGGTACACTGAAGCTTTCTTT. Amino acids: CASTSLGERYTEAFF.

As to this clonotype: The junction departs from the called germline gene at one end, perhaps through a read error. This sequence joins TRBV7-6 and TRBJ1-1; possibly TRBD1 for D (5 bases). The CDR3 consists of 13 residues. Germline CDR1 is SGHVS and CDR2 is FNYEAQ. CDR3 loop: CASGLGVYTEAFF. Here the CDR3 DNA reads TGTGCCAGCGGCTTAGGGGTTTACACTGAAGCTTTCTTT.

This chain links TRBV18 with TRBJ2-7, with D perhaps matching TRBD1 (6 bases). Germline V gene data show CDR1 as KGHSH and CDR2 as LQKENI. CDR3 length: 14 amino acids. V was trimmed by 2 bases and J by 4 bases, leaving 12 bases between them. CDR3 coding DNA: TGTGCCAGCTCACCATCGGCGGACAGATACGAGCAGTACTTC. Its protein is CASSPSADRYEQYF.

The table lists this clonotype with a few counts. The chain combines TRBV11-2 with TRBJ2-2, with 8 bases identical to TRBD2. The CDR3 totals 15 residues. V shed 2 bases and J 3 bases; nucleotides not matched to a gene: 2. Germline CDR1 SGHAT, CDR2 FQNNGV. The CDR3 is CASSLTAGDTGELFF. Here the CDR3 DNA reads TGTGCCAGCAGCTTAACAGCGGGGGACACCGGGGAGCTGTTTTTT.

The sample holds many counts of this clonotype. V and J are TRBV7-6 and TRBJ1-3; weak D call: TRBD1 (5 bases). V lost 6 bases and J lost 0, with 18 bases in between. The germline V gene encodes CDR1 SGHVS and CDR2 FNYEAQ. The CDR3 consists of 17 residues. CDR3 residues: CASRADVGGYSGNTIYF. For the CDR3, the DNA is TGTGCCAGCAGGGCGGATGTGGGGGGATACTCTGGAAACACCATATATTTT. Complete variable domain (other parts from reference TRBV7-6 and TRBJ1-3): GAGVSQSPRYKVTKRGQDVALRCDPISGHVSLYWYRQALGQGPEFLTYFNYEAQQDKSGLPNDRFSAERPEGSISTLTIQRTEQRDSAMYRCASRADVGGYSGNTIYFGEGSWLTVV.

The chain employs TRBV6-1 and TRBJ2-7; 10 positions match TRBD1. The V segment lost 6 bases and the J segment 9 bases; nucleotides outside the gene matches: 8. CDR1 and CDR2 (germline): MNHNS, SASEGT. The CDR3 has 13 amino acids. CDR3 amino acids: CASSLDRGHGQYF. CDR3 bases: TGTGCCAGCAGCCTCGACAGGGGGCACGGGCAGTACTTC.

In this sample, this clonotype turned up a few times. The rearrangement uses TRBV28 and TRBJ2-5, with 11 bases lining up with TRBD2. The V and J ends lost 6 bases and 5 bases, in that order; junction bases with no gene match: 11. The CDR3 is 16 amino acids. CDR1 is MDHEN and CDR2 is SYDVKM in the germline V gene. Written as DNA, the CDR3 is TGTGCCAGCAGCCAAACTAGCGGGGGATACTCGGAGACCCAGTACTTC. Translation gives CASSQTSGGYSETQYF. Variable domain in full (rest from reference TRBV28 and TRBJ2-5): DVKVTQSSRYLVKRTGEKVFLECVQDMDHENMFWYRQDPGLGLRLIYFSYDVKMKEKGDIPEGYSVSREKKERFSLILESASTNQTSMYLCASSQTSGGYSETQYFGPGTRLLVL.